Listed below are T cell receptor beta chains from one sample, sequenced in a study of blood T cell repertoires in COVID-19. Libraries were prepared by immunoSEQ multiplex PCR; TCRdb keeps only in-frame clonotypes and omits some of them. The table records about 52,000 clones, about 79% of them present only once. The material sequenced was peripheral blood. The receptors were gathered from an older man with COVID-19, enrolled during active disease. CDR3s include the opening cysteine and the closing phenylalanine or tryptophan. The D gene is left open where the match is weak. Only part of the rows carry a size: once, few, many, or a class if the clone is expanded.

j_call d_call v_call clone_size cdr3_nt cdr3_aa
TRBJ2-7 TRBD2 TRBV6-2/TRBV6-3 . TGTGCCAGCAGTTACGGCGGGGGGGTCTCCTACGAGCAGTACTTC CASSYGGGVSYEQYF
TRBJ2-6 TRBD1 TRBV19 . TGTGCCAGTAGTATCGTCAGGGGGAGCTCTGGGGCCAACGTCCTGACTTTC CASSIVRGSSGANVLTF
TRBJ2-1 . TRBV5-1 . TGCGCCAGCAGCTTGGACGGGGTTCGGGGGCAGTTCTTC CASSLDGVRGQFF
TRBJ1-1 . TRBV14 . TGTGCCAGCAGCCAACAGAGACTAGGTACTGAAGCTTTCTTT CASSQQRLGTEAFF
TRBJ1-4 TRBD1 TRBV9 . TGTGCCAGCAGCGTAAGGACAGGGGATGAAAAACTGTTTTTT CASSVRTGDEKLFF
TRBJ1-1 . TRBV7-9 . TGTGCCAGCAGCTTAGCCGGGACAGAAGCTTTCTTT CASSLAGTEAFF
TRBJ1-4 . TRBV24-1 . TGTGCCACCAGTGATGGAGGACTGGGGGAAAAACTGTTTTTT CATSDGGLGEKLFF
TRBJ2-7 . TRBV19 . TGTGCCAGTAGTATAGCCGGGGGTAGCGAGCAGTACTTC CASSIAGGSEQYF
TRBJ2-6 . TRBV28 few TGTGCCAGCAGTCCCTCGACCTCTTGGACAGCGACATCCTCTGGGGCCAACGTCCTGACTTTC CASSPSTSWTATSSGANVLTF
TRBJ1-1 . TRBV10-3 . TGTGCCATCAGTGACGCAGGCCCTGAAGCTTTCTTT CAISDAGPEAFF
TRBJ2-1 TRBD1 TRBV25-1 . TGTGCCAGCAGTGCCTCTTCCGGGACAGGAAGCTCCTACAATGAGCAGTTCTTC CASSASSGTGSSYNEQFF
TRBJ1-1 TRBD1 TRBV30 . TGTGCCGTGACCGGGACAGGGTTTCTTAGGAACACTGAAGCTTTCTTT CAVTGTGFLRNTEAFF
TRBJ2-2 . TRBV11-2 . TGTGCCAGCAGCGAGACCGGGGAGCTGTTTTTT CASSETGELFF
TRBJ2-2 TRBD1 TRBV11-1 . TGTGCCAGCAGCTTCGACAGGGACACCGGGGAGCTGTTTTTT CASSFDRDTGELFF
TRBJ1-1 . TRBV10-3 . TGTGCCATCAGTGCGGGAGAGAACACTGAAGCTTTCTTT CAISAGENTEAFF
TRBJ2-5 . TRBV12-3/TRBV12-4 few TGTGCCAGCAACCGGGGGGAGACCCAGTACTTC CASNRGETQYF
TRBJ1-4 . TRBV7-9 . TGTGCCAGCAGCTTAGCGCGGGCGGCTAATGAAAAACTGTTTTTT CASSLARAANEKLFF
TRBJ1-2 . TRBV6-1 . TGTGCCAGCAGCCGCACAGACTATGGCTACACCTTC CASSRTDYGYTF
TRBJ2-2 . TRBV10-3 . TGTGCCATCAGAAGTGGGACAAACACCGGGGAGCTGTTTTTT CAIRSGTNTGELFF
TRBJ1-2 . TRBV4-1 . TGCGCCAGCAGCCAAGATACCGACAGGCGAAACTATGGCTACACCTTC CASSQDTDRRNYGYTF
TRBJ2-3 TRBD2 TRBV18 . TGTGCCAGCTCACCACCGATAGCGGGGGGGCCGAGTACGCAGTATTTT CASSPPIAGGPSTQYF
TRBJ2-1 . TRBV20-1 . TGCAGTGCTAGTTGGTTAGGCGGAAACCTGTACAATGAGCAGTTCTTC CSASWLGGNLYNEQFF
TRBJ1-2 . TRBV19 . TGTGCCAGTAGTATCAGGGGAAGGAACTATGGCTACACCTTC CASSIRGRNYGYTF
TRBJ2-7 . TRBV6-5 . TGTGCCAGCAGCCCCCCCGGCAGGGGCGGGTACGAGCAGTACTTC CASSPPGRGGYEQYF
TRBJ1-2 TRBD1 TRBV29-1 . TGCAGTGCTACCGGGACAGGTTGGTCTGGCTACACCTTC CSATGTGWSGYTF
TRBJ1-1 . TRBV4-1 . TGCGCCAGCAGCCAAGACCCGGGACTCTCGGGGAACACTGAAGCTTTCTTT CASSQDPGLSGNTEAFF
TRBJ1-1 . TRBV28 . TGTGCCAGCAGTTTGGCGGGCAGCATGAACACTGAAGCTTTCTTT CASSLAGSMNTEAFF
TRBJ1-5 . TRBV5-6 . TGTGCCAGCAGCCCACGACAGTCTAATCAGCCCCAGCATTTT CASSPRQSNQPQHF
TRBJ1-2 . TRBV7-9 . TGTGCCAGCAGCCCGACAGACTATGGCTACACCTTC CASSPTDYGYTF
TRBJ2-6 TRBD2 TRBV28 . TGTGCCAGCAGTTACGGGGGGACCCACTCTGGGGCCAACGTCCTGACTTTC CASSYGGTHSGANVLTF
TRBJ2-7 . TRBV28 . TGTGCCAGCAGTTACGTTATAGATTTACAGGCAACCTCCTACGAGCAGTACTTC CASSYVIDLQATSYEQYF
TRBJ2-3 TRBD2 TRBV6-2/TRBV6-3 few TGTGCCAGCAGTTACTCTCCTAGCGGGGGGGGTACAGATACGCAGTATTTT CASSYSPSGGGTDTQYF
TRBJ1-1 . TRBV4-1 . TGCGCCAGCAGCCACCCCGGGGTGAACACTGAAGCTTTCTTT CASSHPGVNTEAFF
TRBJ1-4 . TRBV5-4 . TGTGCCAGCAGCTCCGGAGAGGGCGCAACTAATGAAAAACTGTTTTTT CASSSGEGATNEKLFF
TRBJ1-2 . TRBV24-1 . TGTGCCACCAGTGTGGGCAGCTATGGCTACACCTTC CATSVGSYGYTF
TRBJ1-4 . TRBV27 . TGTGCCAGCAGTGTCGGGACACTTCTTCAACGGGGGGGTGAAAAACTGTTTTTT CASSVGTLLQRGGEKLFF
TRBJ1-2 . TRBV3-1/TRBV3-2 . TGTGCCAGCAGCCTCCGGGAGATCTACACCTTC CASSLREIYTF
TRBJ1-4 . TRBV29-1 . TGCAGCGTTGAGGGCAGGGAAGGCGAAAAACTGTTTTTT CSVEGREGEKLFF
TRBJ1-1 . TRBV19 . TGTGCCAGTAGTGCCACAGTGAACACTGAAGCTTTCTTT CASSATVNTEAFF
TRBJ1-1 . TRBV5-6 . TGTGCCAGCAGCTTAACAGGGTCCGGGAACACTGAAGCTTTCTTT CASSLTGSGNTEAFF
TRBJ1-2 . TRBV5-1 . TGCGCCAGCAGCTCCACCGACAGGTCTCCTAACTATGGCTACACCTTC CASSSTDRSPNYGYTF
TRBJ2-3 . TRBV19 . TGTGCCAGTTCTGGAGGGCCTCTCACAGATACGCAGTATTTT CASSGGPLTDTQYF
TRBJ1-2 TRBD1 TRBV19 . TGTGCCACCGGGACAGGGAAGCTTCCGTCTAACTATGGCTACACCTTC CATGTGKLPSNYGYTF
TRBJ1-5 . TRBV6-9 . TGTGCCAGCAGTTATCAGGAGGGATATAGCAATCAGCCCCAGCATTTT CASSYQEGYSNQPQHF
TRBJ1-1 . TRBV28 . TGTGCCAGCAGTCCATTCAGGGGTGCCTACACTGAAGCTTTCTTT CASSPFRGAYTEAFF
TRBJ2-2 TRBD1 TRBV19 . TGTGCCAGTAGTATAAGGGACAGGGGGTTCGCCGGGGAGCTGTTTTTT CASSIRDRGFAGELFF
TRBJ2-1 TRBD1 TRBV5-8 . TGTGCCAGCAGCTTGGAGGGACAGGGTGAGCAGTTCTTC CASSLEGQGEQFF
TRBJ2-2 TRBD1 TRBV2 . TGTGCCAGCAGGACCACAGGGGTATCAAACACCGGGGAGCTGTTTTTT CASRTTGVSNTGELFF
TRBJ2-3 TRBD2 TRBV3-1/TRBV3-2 . TGTGCCAGCAGCCAAGCCGGGACTAGCCGCACAGATACGCAGTATTTT CASSQAGTSRTDTQYF
TRBJ1-2 . TRBV15 . TGTGCCACCAGCAGAGATCGGTCGGCGGGGAACTATGGCTACACCTTC CATSRDRSAGNYGYTF
TRBJ2-6 TRBD1 TRBV6-5 . TGTGCCAGCAGCGGCACAGGGGTTGGGGCCAACGTCCTGACTTTC CASSGTGVGANVLTF
TRBJ1-1 TRBD1 TRBV7-2 . TGTGCCAGCAGCGGCAGGGGGCGCGACACTGAAGCTTTCTTT CASSGRGRDTEAFF
TRBJ2-5 TRBD1 TRBV24-1 . TGTGCCACCAGTGATGCAAGACAGGGGAACCAAGAGACCCAGTACTTC CATSDARQGNQETQYF
TRBJ1-2 . TRBV24-1 . TGTGCCACCAGTAAGGGGATAGGGGGCTACACCTTC CATSKGIGGYTF
TRBJ1-5 TRBD1 TRBV19 . TGTGCCAGTAGAACACAGGGGGCCCAGCCCCAGCATTTT CASRTQGAQPQHF
TRBJ1-5 TRBD1 TRBV18 . TGTGCCAGCTCAGGGGACAGTCCTTATCAGCCCCAGCATTTT CASSGDSPYQPQHF
TRBJ2-5 TRBD2 TRBV7-7 . TGTGCCAGCAGCCCCACCGGGACTAGCTGGGAGACCCAGTACTTC CASSPTGTSWETQYF